These 20 T cell receptor beta chains came from one sample sequenced in a study of breast tumors, draining lymph nodes, adjacent tissues. TCRdb fed the multiplex PCR reads into MiXCR, producing one record per CDR3 protein. Among about 270,000 distinct CDR3 sequences listed, about 30% were seen once. Axillary draining lymph nodes of breast cancer patients supplied the node samples. Source material: axillary lymph node tissue. The origin of the receptors is a female donor with breast cancer. Some clones in this sample may be carry-over from other donors' samples.

This clonotype was picked up many times. CDR3 DNA: TGTGCCACCAGCACGAGAAGCAATCAGCCCCAGCATTTT. Amino acid sequence: CATSTRSNQPQHF. The chain is built from TRBV15 and TRBJ1-5; D not resolved. V lost 4 bases and J lost 1, with 5 bases in between. Germline V gene lookup returns CDR1 LNHNV and CDR2 YYDKDF (reference sequence). CDR3 length equals 13 residues. The full variable domain, rest sourced from reference TRBV15 and TRBJ1-5, is DAMVIQNPRYQVTQFGKPVTLSCSQTLNHNVMYWYQQKSSQAPKLLFHYYDKDFNNEADTPDNFQSRRPNTSFCFLDIRSPGLGDTAMYLCATSTRSNQPQHFGDGTRLSIL.

The chain couples TRBV9 to TRBJ2-3; D tentatively reads TRBD1 or TRBD2 (6 bases each). Germline loops: CDR1 SGDLS, CDR2 YYNGEE. With 3 bases removed from V and 2 bases from J, the gap between germline ends came to 19 bases. CDR3 length: 17 residues. The CDR3 is CASSEGQGTRVTDTQYF. The CDR3 DNA reads as TGTGCCAGCAGCGAGGGCCAGGGGACTCGGGTCACAGATACGCAGTATTTT.

This clonotype was counted ten times or more. V and J are TRBV6-5 and TRBJ1-5; the D gene is possibly TRBD1 (5 bases). Trimming pared 6 bases from V and 5 bases from J, leaving 17 bases between. The CDR3 loop spans 15 amino acids. Germline V CDR1 and CDR2: MNHEY, SVGAGI. CDR3 sequence: CASSAVGLGDQPQHF. CDR3 DNA: TGTGCCAGCAGCGCGGTGGGGCTAGGGGATCAGCCCCAGCATTTT.

This clonotype occurred many times. The J gene is TRBJ2-5, the V gene TRBV4-1; D is unresolved. CDR3 size: 15 residues. Germline assignment: CDR1 MGHRA and CDR2 YSYEKL. Trimming took off 0 bases at V and 2 bases at J, with 10 bases between the two ends. In nucleotides, the CDR3 is TGCGCCAGCAGCCAAGAGCCATCCCGTCAAGAGACCCAGTACTTC. Protein: CASSQEPSRQETQYF.

This clonotype was counted between two and nine times. The chain uses TRBV25-1 and TRBJ1-1, with D perhaps matching TRBD1 (6 bases). The V end was cut by 3 bases, the J end by 6 bases, with 17 bases between. The CDR3 totals 15 residues. Germline V gene lookup returns CDR1 MGHDK and CDR2 SYGVNS. The CDR3 region is CASSEPTGQYAEAFF. CDR3 nucleotide sequence: TGTGCCAGCAGTGAGCCGACAGGTCAGTACGCTGAAGCTTTCTTT.

The table lists this clonotype with many counts. The chain links TRBV20-1 to TRBJ2-3; 13 bases match TRBD2. Losses at the gene ends were 3 bases for V and 2 bases for J; bases not matched to a gene: 5. Germline loops: CDR1 DFQATT, CDR2 SNEGSKA (reference sequence). The CDR3 spans 16 residues. The CDR3 sequence: CSASGTSGNPTDTQYF. In nucleotides, the CDR3 is TGCAGTGCTAGCGGGACTAGCGGGAACCCCACAGATACGCAGTATTTT.

In this sample, this clonotype turned up many times. The chain couples TRBV9 to TRBJ2-1; D unresolved. Trimming removed 0 bases from V and 1 base from J, with 8 bases in between. Germline CDR1 SGDLS, CDR2 YYNGEE. There are 15 residues in the CDR3. DNA for the CDR3: TGTGCCAGCAGCGTAGGGGTGAGTTCCTACAATGAGCAGTTCTTC. Its protein product is CASSVGVSSYNEQFF.

Regarding this clonotype: A much larger clone is a single base away; this may be a read error. CDR3 nucleotide sequence: TGCGCCAGCAGGCCCAGGGGGGCTGCAACTAATGAAAAACTGTTTTTT. This codes for CASRPRGAATNEKLFF. The chain couples TRBV4-1 to TRBJ1-4, with TRBD1 matching 7 bases. CDR1 and CDR2 from the germline V gene are MGHRA and YSYEKL. J was trimmed by 0 bases and V by 6 bases; bases with no gene match: 7. CDR3 length equals 16 residues.

This clonotype was detected ten times or more. V is TRBV24-1 and J is TRBJ2-7; the D gene is possibly TRBD2 (5 bases). The germline V gene encodes CDR1 KGHDR and CDR2 SFDVKD. V lost 2 bases and J 5 bases, leaving 9 bases between the germline ends. The CDR3 contains 13 residues. The CDR3: CATSDSLLDEQYF. The CDR3 coding sequence is TGTGCCACCAGTGATTCCCTACTAGACGAGCAGTACTTC.

The CDR3 nucleotides are TGTGCCAGCAGTGACAGGGGACGAGTTGATTCACCCCTCCACTTT. Translation gives CASSDRGRVDSPLHF. The chain couples TRBV6-4 to TRBJ1-6; a possible D gene is TRBD1 (5 bases). Deletions cut 2 bases from V and 8 bases from J, with 13 bases between. The CDR3 has 15 residues. Germline CDR1 reads MRHNA; CDR2 reads SNTAGT.

This clonotype showed up many times. The gene calls are TRBV20-1 and TRBJ2-7; TRBD2 matches 8 bases. The germline CDR1 and CDR2 sequences are DFQATT and SNEGSKA (reference sequence). The CDR3 runs 14 residues. With 8 bases clipped from V and 4 bases from J, the junction kept 13 bases outside the gene matches. The CDR3 coding sequence is TGCAGTACCCCAACGGGGACTAGTGATTACGAGCAGTACTTC. As protein: CSTPTGTSDYEQYF.

This clonotype has at least ten counts. The chain couples TRBV20-1 to TRBJ1-5, with 8 bases fitting TRBD1. V shed 1 base and J 3 bases; nucleotides not matched to a gene: 11. Looked up from germline, CDR1 is DFQATT and CDR2 is SNEGSKA (reference sequence). The CDR3 consists of 17 residues. This chain's CDR3 is CSARVGQGTGPNQPQHF. The CDR3, as DNA: TGCAGTGCTAGAGTAGGACAGGGAACCGGCCCCAATCAGCCCCAGCATTTT.

This clonotype appeared a single time. The chain carries TRBV7-8 and TRBJ1-1, with 10 bases fitting TRBD1. Per the germline V gene, CDR1 is SGHVS and CDR2 is FQNEAQ. With 3 bases clipped from V and 3 bases from J, the junction kept 19 bases outside the gene matches. The CDR3 consists of 20 residues. The CDR3: CASSFLSRDRGRVEDTEAFF. Written as DNA, the CDR3 is TGTGCCAGCAGCTTTCTTTCCCGCGACAGGGGGCGTGTTGAGGACACTGAAGCTTTCTTT.

This clonotype occurred once. This chain uses TRBV11-2 with TRBJ2-1; 9 nucleotides match TRBD2. The CDR3 extends over 16 amino acids. Germline CDR1 reads SGHAT; CDR2 reads FQNNGV. V lost 6 bases to trimming and J lost 4 bases; unmatched junction nucleotides: 10. Here the CDR3 reads CASSAALAGFYNEQFF. The CDR3 DNA is TGTGCCAGCAGTGCTGCGCTAGCGGGATTTTACAATGAGCAGTTCTTC.

Many counts were recorded for this clonotype. The genes are TRBV20-1 and TRBJ2-7, with D perhaps matching TRBD1 (5 bases). The germline V gene has CDR1 DFQATT and CDR2 SNEGSKA (reference sequence). The CDR3 runs to 12 residues. CDR3 bases: TGCAGGCTGTGGGGCAGGGCCTACGAGCAGTACTTC. Translated, it gives CRLWGRAYEQYF.

This clonotype occurred many times. The chain joins TRBV20-1 to TRBJ2-7; D unresolved. This CDR3 contains 12 residues. Trimming stripped 3 bases from V and 7 bases from J, with 13 bases between. Germline-derived CDR1 and CDR2 are DFQATT and SNEGSKA (reference sequence). The CDR3 sequence: CSASADLREQYF. The CDR3 DNA reads as TGCAGTGCTAGCGCGGACCTTAGGGAGCAGTACTTC.

This clonotype turned up a few times. The V and J genes are TRBV18 and TRBJ2-1; no clear D. Germline CDR1 reads KGHSH; CDR2 reads LQKENI. This CDR3 has 16 amino acids. V lost 2 bases, J lost 1 base, and 12 bases lay in between. As DNA, the CDR3 is TGTGCCAGCTCACCATTGACCGAAGTGTCCTACAATGAGCAGTTCTTC. It encodes CASSPLTEVSYNEQFF.

In its sample, this clonotype was seen many times. This chain joins TRBV20-1 and TRBJ2-7; 7 bases fit TRBD1. Germline CDR1 and CDR2: DFQATT and SNEGSKA (reference sequence). After removal of 3 bases from V and 5 bases from J, the junction contained 7 bases not matched to a gene. CDR3 length: 13 residues. CDR3: CSASRGGSNEQYF. In nucleotides, the CDR3 is TGCAGTGCTAGTCGAGGGGGCTCTAACGAGCAGTACTTC.

This clonotype was picked up many times. One end of the junction is discordant with germline, which a read error may explain. This chain joins TRBV24-1 and TRBJ2-7; unclear D gene. The CDR3 contains 9 residues. CDR1 is KGHDR, CDR2 SFDVKD, per germline. CDR3 nucleotide sequence: TGTGCCACCAGTGATTTCCGGGACTTC. Its translation is CATSDFRDF.

Of note for this clonotype: A much bigger clone sits one base away, suggesting this may be a read error. This sequence joins TRBV4-1 and TRBJ1-2, with 8 bases that match TRBD1. The CDR3 has 17 residues. V was pared by 0 bases and J by 7 bases, with 13 bases of the junction left unmatched. Germline values: CDR1 MGHRA, CDR2 YSYEKL. This CDR3 is CASSQEPTGALGCGYTF. The CDR3 nucleotides read TGCGCCAGCAGCCAAGAGCCGACAGGGGCATTAGGCTGTGGCTACACCTTC.